These T cell receptor beta chains were read from a single sample in a study of cytomegalovirus exposure and HLA in healthy donors. Method: immunoSEQ multiplex PCR; TCRdb's copy keeps in-frame clones and lacks some. The profile shows about 160,000 clones, around 80% of them singletons. Material: PBMCs. These TCRs come from a male donor in good health and CMV-seropositive. CDR3s leave out the opening cysteine and the closing phenylalanine or tryptophan. Each record gives: clone size, V gene, J gene, CDR3 protein. Rows give clone size only sometimes, using once, few, many, or a class for an expanded clone.

once	TRBV6-5	TRBJ2-5	ASSYSTGGVRETQY
-	TRBV27	TRBJ2-7	ASRGLAGQGEQY
-	TRBV7-8	TRBJ2-2	ASSFPGLADYLGNTGELF
-	TRBV27	TRBJ2-7	ATLRLGQGETYEQY
-	TRBV6-5	TRBJ1-5	ASSYSGGGEQPQH
few	TRBV6-6	TRBJ2-5	ASSYSRFQETQY
-	TRBV2	TRBJ1-6	ASSASERLH
-	TRBV30	TRBJ2-2	AWASGTRERGELF
-	TRBV6-5	TRBJ2-2	ASSYSARVNTGELF
-	TRBV5-1	TRBJ1-4	ASSPWGEWNEKLF
-	TRBV9	TRBJ1-5	ASSVGVGSNQPQH
-	TRBV4-2	TRBJ2-5	ASSQEFLAETQY
-	TRBV5-1	TRBJ2-1	ASSLEGQDYNEQF
-	TRBV5-1	TRBJ2-1	ASLLGGGTYNEQF
-	TRBV12-5	TRBJ2-1	ASGLSVDEQF
-	TRBV6-5	TRBJ2-2	ASSYGVAGAAGELF
-	TRBV5-1	TRBJ2-1	ASSLGGPGIDNEQF
-	TRBV27	TRBJ2-7	ASSYRGIRREQY
-	TRBV6-6	TRBJ2-1	ASSGTGYNEQF
-	TRBV18	TRBJ2-7	ASSPKSSRDEQY
-	TRBV25-1	TRBJ1-1	ASSVTGRTEAF
once	TRBV7-6	TRBJ2-5	ASSLAGGRETQY
-	TRBV4-2	TRBJ1-2	ASSQGQDSKGYT
-	TRBV7-9	-	SSSFGEDRGSYEQY
-	TRBV2	TRBJ2-4	ASSEVQGNLAKNIQY
once	TRBV11-2	TRBJ1-1	ASTRRQLRDTEAF
-	TRBV7-2	TRBJ1-1	ASSLVLRDTEAF
-	TRBV18	TRBJ2-7	ASSPVLADSYEQY
few	TRBV10-3	TRBJ1-6	ATQGSKLNNSPLH
few	TRBV7-2	TRBJ2-7	ASSFRLGGSYEQY
-	TRBV18	TRBJ1-1	ASSPGGGGTEAF
-	TRBV19	TRBJ1-1	ASSKDRATEAF
-	TRBV7-6	TRBJ2-3	ASSLTSGRSTDTQY
-	TRBV5-1	TRBJ2-5	ASSLGGSETQY
-	TRBV29-1	TRBJ1-2	SVVLGQGYT